This TCR beta chain is drawn from a study of Graves' ophthalmopathy and Graves' hyperthyroidism. Study results and limitations: As the model predicted ophthalmopathy progression, it achieved a sensitivity of less than 71% and a specificity of 72.22%.

This clonotype has at least ten counts. Its antigen is unknown. The sequenced template was RNA, covering the TCR beta CDR3 region. Second-round multiplex PCR came after first-round RT-PCR with HTBI primers. TCRdb ran MiXCR on the multiplex PCR reads and lists one entry per CDR3 protein. The profile covers hundreds of thousands of distinct CDR3 sequences, with roughly 21% appearing a single time and around 3.2% taken by the ten largest. The authors diagnosed from clinical symptoms, serum thyroxine, TRAb, thyroid ultrasound and orbital computed tomography. CDR1 is KGHSH, CDR2 LQKENI, per germline. The CDR3 contains 13 residues. The V end was cut by 1 base, the J end by 5 bases, with 8 bases between.

V is TRBV18 and J is TRBJ2-5; D uncertain. The sequence came from a woman under 30 with stable Graves' hyperthyroidism. The sequencing input was peripheral blood. CDR3 region: CASSPRPGETQYF. In DNA form, the CDR3 reads TGTGCCAGCTCACCACGCCCCGGGGAGACCCAGTACTTC.